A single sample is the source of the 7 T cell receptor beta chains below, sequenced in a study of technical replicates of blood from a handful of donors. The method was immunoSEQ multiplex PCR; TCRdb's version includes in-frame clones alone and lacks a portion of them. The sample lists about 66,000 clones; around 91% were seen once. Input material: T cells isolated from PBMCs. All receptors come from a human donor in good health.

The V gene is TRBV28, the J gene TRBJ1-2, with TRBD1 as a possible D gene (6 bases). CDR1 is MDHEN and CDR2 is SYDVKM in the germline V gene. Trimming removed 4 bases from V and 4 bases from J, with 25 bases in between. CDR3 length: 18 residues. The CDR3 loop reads CASSSPPGTPTGAYGYTF. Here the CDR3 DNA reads TGTGCCAGCAGTTCACCCCCCGGGACACCCACTGGGGCCTATGGCTACACCTTC.

The CDR3 here is CASSVGTGFQPQHF. The CDR3 coding sequence is TGTGCCAGCAGCGTAGGAACAGGGTTTCAGCCCCAGCATTTT. The V gene is TRBV9, the J gene TRBJ1-5; perhaps TRBD1 as D (6 bases). Trimming pared 0 bases from V and 6 bases from J, leaving 10 bases between. CDR3 length: 14 residues. From germline, CDR1 is SGDLS and CDR2 YYNGEE.

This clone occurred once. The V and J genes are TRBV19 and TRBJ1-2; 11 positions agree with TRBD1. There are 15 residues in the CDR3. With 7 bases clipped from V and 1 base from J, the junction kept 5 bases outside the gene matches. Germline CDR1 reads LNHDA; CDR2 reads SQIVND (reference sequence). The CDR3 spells CASMDRGLINYGYTF. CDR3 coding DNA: TGTGCCAGTATGGACAGGGGGCTTATTAACTATGGCTACACCTTC.

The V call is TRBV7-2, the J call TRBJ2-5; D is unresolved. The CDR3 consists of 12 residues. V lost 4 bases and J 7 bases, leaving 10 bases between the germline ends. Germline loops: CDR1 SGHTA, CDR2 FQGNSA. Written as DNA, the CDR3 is TGTGCCAGCAGCTACCAGGTTGGGACCCAGTACTTC. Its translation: CASSYQVGTQYF.

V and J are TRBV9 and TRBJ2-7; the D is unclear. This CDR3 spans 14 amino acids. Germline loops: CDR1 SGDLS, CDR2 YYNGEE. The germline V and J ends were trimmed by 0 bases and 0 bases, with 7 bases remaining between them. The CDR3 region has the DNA TGTGCCAGCAGCGTAGGGGCAGGCTCCTACGAGCAGTACTTC. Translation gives CASSVGAGSYEQYF.

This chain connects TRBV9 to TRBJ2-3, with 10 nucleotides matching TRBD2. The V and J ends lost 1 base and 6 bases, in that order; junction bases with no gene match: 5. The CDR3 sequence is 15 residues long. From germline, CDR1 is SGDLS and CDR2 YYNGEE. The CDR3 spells CASSVLAGGTDTQYF. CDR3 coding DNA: TGTGCCAGCAGCGTATTAGCGGGAGGTACGGATACGCAGTATTTT.

CDR3 coding DNA: TGTGCCAGCAGCTTAGTGGAGCGGGAGCAGTTCTTC. It specifies CASSLVEREQFF. This sequence joins TRBV7-2 and TRBJ2-1; TRBD2 might be the D (5 bases). Germline lookup yields CDR1 SGHTA and CDR2 FQGNSA. V gave up 1 base and J gave up 10 bases, with 8 bases separating them. The CDR3 runs 12 residues.